The clone carrying this TCR beta chain was seen a handful of times. This sample is part of a study of blood T cell repertoires in COVID-19. Study as a whole: Some COVID-19 samples were acute and others convalescent; all came from the United States, Italy and Spain. PBMCs, B-cell-depleted T cells, or T cells were the source of the cDNA or gDNA that made up the material.

Original analysis: Researchers report that nucleated cell counts were estimated from reference gene primer amplification. Profiling relied on immunoSEQ multiplex PCR, and the TCRdb table lists in-frame clones only, not all of them. V, J and clone size derive from that table, while D and trimming were established from the DNA sequence. The repertoire holds under 300,000 clones, with 75% to 85% as singletons. The CDR3 is 15 amino acids. J gave up 8 bases and V 4 bases, and 4 bases lay outside the gene matches. Germline lookup yields CDR1 SGHDN and CDR2 FVKESK. The sequenced material came from peripheral blood. This chain joins TRBV14 and TRBJ1-6, with 11 bases matching TRBD1. The clonotype comes from a man aged 35 to 55 who had recovered from COVID-19. The CDR3 here is CASSLRTGGYSPLHF. CDR3 DNA sequence: TGTGCCAGCAGCCTGCGGACAGGGGGCTATTCACCCCTCCACTTT. Combining the CDR3 with reference TRBV14 and TRBJ1-6 gives the whole variable domain EAGVTQFPSHSVIEKGQTVTLRCDPISGHDNLYWYRRVMGKEIKFLLHFVKESKQDESGMPNNRFLAERTGGTYSTLKVQPAELEDSGVYFCASSLRTGGYSPLHFGNGTRLTVT.